The 23 T cell receptor beta chains listed next were all sequenced from one sample in a study of regulatory T cells in long-lasting Graves disease. Time point here: persistent/refractory GD, antithyroid drugs over 5 years with positive TRAb. Construction of the TCR library relied on RNA isolated from PBMCs. To make TCR beta libraries, researchers used iRepertoire HTBI primers and Arm-PCR of CDR3 regions. TCRdb fed the multiplex PCR reads into MiXCR, producing one record per CDR3 protein. The sample has 600,000 to 800,000 distinct CDR3 sequences, around 30% seen once. This sample comprised peripheral blood mononuclear cells (PBMCs), obtained when the disease was refractory, from a patient treated with antithyroid drugs. These receptors were obtained from a female donor with Graves disease.

In this sample, this clonotype turned up many times. The V and J genes are TRBV6-1 and TRBJ1-2; no clear D. CDR1 and CDR2 (germline): MNHNS, SASEGT. The CDR3 is 14 amino acids. V was shortened by 2 bases and J by 4 bases, with 11 bases between the two germline ends. The CDR3 reads CASSEQVAAYGYTF. DNA of the CDR3: TGTGCCAGCAGTGAACAGGTGGCAGCCTATGGCTACACCTTC.

This clonotype was counted many times. V is TRBV28 and J is TRBJ2-5; the D call may be TRBD1 or TRBD2 (5 bases each). CDR3 length equals 15 residues. Trimming shortened V by 5 bases and J by 2 bases, and 15 bases separated the two germline ends. Germline CDR1 reads MDHEN; CDR2 reads SYDVKM. The CDR3 DNA sequence: TGTGCCAGCAGTGTTATCGGGACGGGTCAAGAGACCCAGTACTTC. It codes for CASSVIGTGQETQYF.

The rearrangement joins TRBV28 to TRBJ1-4; TRBD1 matches 12 bases. CDR1 is MDHEN and CDR2 is SYDVKM in the germline V gene. The V gene end was trimmed by 6 bases and the J gene end by 5 bases; junction bases not matched to a gene: 4. The CDR3 length is 15 residues. CDR3 sequence (DNA): TGTGCCAGCAGCAAAGGGACAGGGGGCAATGAAAAACTGTTTTTT. It codes for CASSKGTGGNEKLFF.

This clonotype appeared a few times. The chain recombines TRBV5-1 with TRBJ2-5, with D perhaps TRBD1 (5 bases). V was cut by 4 bases and J by 2 bases, with 15 bases left in between. The CDR3 extends over 15 amino acids. Germline V lookup: CDR1 SGHRS, CDR2 YFSETQ. The chain's CDR3 is CASSPLTGGQETQYF. The CDR3 nucleotides are TGCGCCAGCAGCCCGCTCACAGGTGGGCAAGAGACCCAGTACTTC.

The chain has TRBV2 and TRBJ2-2; 8 bases are a match to TRBD2. CDR3 length equals 14 residues. CDR1 and CDR2 from the germline V gene are SNHLY and FYNNEI. V trimming: 2 bases; J trimming: 6 bases; junction bases outside the gene matches: 2. The CDR3 DNA sequence: TGTGCCAGCAGTGAAATCGGGGGGGCCGGGGAGCTGTTTTTT. It codes for CASSEIGGAGELFF.

This clonotype has more than one count but fewer than ten. The chain uses TRBV6-1 and TRBJ1-5; 7 bases are shared with TRBD1. The CDR3 extends over 14 amino acids. The J segment lost 9 bases and the V segment lost 7 bases, leaving 12 bases of the junction unmatched. The germline V gene has CDR1 MNHNS and CDR2 SASEGT. CDR3 nucleotides: TGTGCCAGCATCAGAGACAGGGCCCAACGGCCCCAGCATTTT. Translated, it gives CASIRDRAQRPQHF.

This clonotype was found a few times. This chain uses TRBV12-3 or TRBV12-4 with TRBJ1-5, with D perhaps TRBD1 (5 bases). V was clipped by 6 bases and J by 5 bases, with 17 bases between them. The CDR3 has 15 residues. CDR3 nucleotides: TGTGCCAGCAGCTCTGGGGGAGGGACCTATCAGCCCCAGCATTTT. The encoded protein is CASSSGGGTYQPQHF.

This clonotype was seen repeatedly, ten times or more. The V gene is TRBV27, the J gene TRBJ2-7; the D is unclear. The CDR3 extends over 15 amino acids. Germline V gene lookup returns CDR1 MNHEY and CDR2 SMNVEV (reference sequence). V shed 0 bases and J shed 3 bases, with 12 bases lying between them. CDR3 protein: CASSLSPSPSYEQYF. CDR3 sequence (DNA): TGTGCCAGCAGTTTATCTCCTAGTCCCAGCTACGAGCAGTACTTC.

This clonotype was found a few times. The rearrangement links TRBV6-1 to TRBJ1-1, with D unresolved. Germline values: CDR1 MNHNS, CDR2 SASEGT. The length of the CDR3 is 13 residues. V lost 4 bases to trimming and J lost 5 bases, with 11 bases between them. CDR3 sequence (DNA): TGTGCCAGCAGTGGCTCTCGAGGGACTGAAGCTTTCTTT. Amino acid sequence: CASSGSRGTEAFF.

In this sample, this clonotype turned up a few times. The rearrangement links TRBV29-1 to TRBJ1-2, with 7 nucleotides matching TRBD1. V gave up 3 bases and J gave up 2 bases; unmatched junction bases: 3. The CDR3 contains 13 residues. Germline lookup yields CDR1 SQVTM and CDR2 ANQGSEA. The CDR3 here is CSVDPGGNYGYTF. The CDR3, as DNA: TGCAGCGTTGATCCAGGGGGGAACTATGGCTACACCTTC.

V gene TRBV5-1 combines with J gene TRBJ1-1, with D perhaps TRBD1 (6 bases). The CDR3 consists of 16 residues. V lost 3 bases, J lost 0 bases, and 15 bases lay in between. CDR1 and CDR2 from the germline V gene are SGHRS and YFSETQ. The CDR3 loop is CASSSDSFTMNTEAFF. Written as DNA, the CDR3 is TGCGCCAGCAGCTCGGACAGTTTCACTATGAACACTGAAGCTTTCTTT. The full variable domain, in which reference TRBV5-1 and TRBJ1-1 provide the parts outside the CDR3, is KAGVTQTPRYLIKTRGQQVTLSCSPISGHRSVSWYQQTPGQGLQFLFEYFSETQRNKGNFPGRFSGRQFSNSRSEMNVSTLELGDSALYLCASSSDSFTMNTEAFFGQGTRLTVV.

The CDR3 sequence: CASSQVRGRENTEAFF. The CDR3 nucleotides are TGTGCCAGCAGCCAAGTACGGGGCAGGGAGAACACTGAAGCTTTCTTT. The chain uses TRBV4-2 and TRBJ1-1; a possible D gene is TRBD1 (5 bases). CDR1 is LGHNA and CDR2 is YNFKEQ in the germline V gene. V was cut by 1 base and J by 1 base, with 13 bases left in between. CDR3 size: 16 residues.

In the case of this clonotype: The CDR3 carries no conserved terminal phenylalanine or tryptophan, so it likely arises from a read error. V and J are TRBV12-3 or TRBV12-4 and TRBJ1-6; D not certain. This CDR3 is 14 amino acids long. Trimming pared 1 base from V and 10 bases from J, leaving 11 bases between. This CDR3 reads CASSLGGLGSPLHS. The CDR3, as DNA: TGTGCCAGCAGTTTAGGAGGGTTGGGGTCACCCCTCCACTCT.

The V gene is TRBV5-1, the J gene TRBJ1-1, with 9 positions matching TRBD1. This CDR3 has 16 residues. V trimming: 4 bases; J trimming: 2 bases; junction bases outside the gene matches: 9. Germline V lookup: CDR1 SGHRS, CDR2 YFSETQ. The CDR3 nucleotides read TGCGCCAGCAGCGCTCTACAGGGGGCCCTCAACACTGAAGCTTTCTTT. This encodes CASSALQGALNTEAFF.

The sample holds many counts of this clonotype. The V gene is TRBV28, the J gene TRBJ1-2, with D unresolved. Trimming took 2 bases from V and 6 from J, leaving 13 bases between them. The CDR3 runs 14 residues. Germline V gene data show CDR1 as MDHEN and CDR2 as SYDVKM. The DNA for the CDR3 is TGTGCCAGCAGTTTACGCCGGACCGATAATGGCTACACCTTC. This codes for CASSLRRTDNGYTF.

This clonotype was found a few times. The rearrangement joins TRBV15 to TRBJ1-3, with D possibly TRBD1 on 6 matching bases. V lost 5 bases and J 0 bases, leaving 14 bases between the germline ends. The CDR3 spans 16 residues. Germline V gene data show CDR1 as LNHNV and CDR2 as YYDKDF (reference sequence). The CDR3 coding sequence is TGTGCCACCAGCCGAGGGGGGAGCCGCTCTGGAAACACCATATATTTT. Translated: CATSRGGSRSGNTIYF.

The rearrangement joins TRBV19 to TRBJ2-2; D is tentatively TRBD1 or TRBD2 (5 bases each). With 7 bases removed from V and 3 bases from J, the gap between germline ends came to 9 bases. CDR3 size: 13 residues. The germline CDR1 and CDR2 sequences are LNHDA and SQIVND (reference sequence). The CDR3 region is CASMRGDTGELFF. The CDR3 DNA follows: TGTGCCAGTATGAGAGGGGACACCGGGGAGCTGTTTTTT.

There are many counts of this clonotype. The chain employs TRBV11-2 and TRBJ2-7; D unclear. From germline, CDR1 is SGHAT and CDR2 FQNNGV. This CDR3 is 15 amino acids long. V lost 5 bases, J lost 2 bases, and 16 bases lay in between. CDR3 loop: CASSVSRWRAYEQYF. CDR3 nucleotide sequence: TGTGCCAGCAGCGTCAGCCGTTGGCGAGCCTACGAGCAGTACTTC.

This clonotype came up a few times. The chain has TRBV28 and TRBJ2-7, with 10 bases matching TRBD2. The CDR3 runs 14 residues. The V segment lost 9 bases and the J segment 3 bases; nucleotides outside the gene matches: 8. Germline lookup yields CDR1 MDHEN and CDR2 SYDVKM. The CDR3 DNA reads TGTGCCAGTCAGTCTAGCGGGAGTCTCTACGAGCAGTACTTC. It codes for CASQSSGSLYEQYF. The whole variable domain, remainder taken from reference TRBV28 and TRBJ2-7, is DVKVTQSSRYLVKRTGEKVFLECVQDMDHENMFWYRQDPGLGLRLIYFSYDVKMKEKGDIPEGYSVSREKKERFSLILESASTNQTSMYLCASQSSGSLYEQYFGPGTRLTVT.

This clonotype turned up a few times. This CDR3 is missing its conserved last phenylalanine or tryptophan, likely due to a read error. It is unclear where the CDR3 begins or ends on the DNA, so no DNA is shown, and the CDR3 is as TCRdb lists it. The chain couples TRBV12-3 or TRBV12-4 to TRBJ2-7; the table's D call of TRBD2 was not tested on the DNA. Inclusive of both ends, the CDR3 amounts to 12 amino acids. CDR3 residues: CASSLATSGPSL.

In this sample, this clonotype turned up a few times. The J gene is TRBJ1-5, the V gene TRBV19, with D uncertain. Trimming took 9 bases from V and 0 from J, leaving 12 bases between them. The CDR3 extends over 14 amino acids. The germline V gene has CDR1 LNHDA and CDR2 SQIVND (reference sequence). CDR3 in DNA: TGTGCCAGCAGTCCCCTCAGTAGCAATCAGCCCCAGCATTTT. It translates to CASSPLSSNQPQHF. The full variable domain, completed using reference TRBV19 and TRBJ1-5, is DGGITQSPKYLFRKEGQNVTLSCEQNLNHDAMYWYRQDPGQGLRLIYYSQIVNDFQKGDIAEGYSVSREKKESFPLTVTSAQKNPTAFYLCASSPLSSNQPQHFGDGTRLSIL.

In this sample, this clonotype turned up a few times. CDR3 bases: TGTGCCAGCAGTTTACTGGGACAGGGGACGGACGAGCAGTACTTC. Protein: CASSLLGQGTDEQYF. The chain employs TRBV6-1 and TRBJ2-7, with 10 bases that match TRBD1. This CDR3 contains 15 residues. After removal of 5 bases from V and 5 bases from J, the junction contained 9 bases not matched to a gene. Germline assignment: CDR1 MNHNS and CDR2 SASEGT.

For this clonotype: A junction boundary mismatches the germline segment, possibly from a read error. V gene TRBV7-9 combines with J gene TRBJ1-6; D not certain. CDR3 length: 16 residues. Germline V gene data show CDR1 as SEHNR and CDR2 as FQNEAQ (reference sequence). The DNA of the CDR3 is TGTGCCAGCAGCGTAGCCTTAGGGCAGCCCGGTTCACCCCTCCACTTT. It codes for CASSVALGQPGSPLHF.